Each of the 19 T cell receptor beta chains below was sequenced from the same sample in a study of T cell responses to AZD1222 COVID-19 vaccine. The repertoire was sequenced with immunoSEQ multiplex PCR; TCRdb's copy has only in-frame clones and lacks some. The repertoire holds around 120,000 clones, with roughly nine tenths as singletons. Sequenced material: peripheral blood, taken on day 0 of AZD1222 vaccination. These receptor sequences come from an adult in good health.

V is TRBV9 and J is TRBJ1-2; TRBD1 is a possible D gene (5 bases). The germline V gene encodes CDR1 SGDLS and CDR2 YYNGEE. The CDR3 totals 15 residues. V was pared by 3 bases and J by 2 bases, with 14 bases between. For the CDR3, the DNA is TGTGCCAGCAGCGGAGGAATGGGGACGAACTATGGCTACACCTTC. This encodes CASSGGMGTNYGYTF.

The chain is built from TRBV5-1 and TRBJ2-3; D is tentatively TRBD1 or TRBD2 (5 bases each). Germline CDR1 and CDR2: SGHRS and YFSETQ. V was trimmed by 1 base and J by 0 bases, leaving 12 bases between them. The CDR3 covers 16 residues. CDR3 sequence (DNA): TGCGCCAGCAGCTTGATGGGGGATGTAAGCACAGATACGCAGTATTTT. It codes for CASSLMGDVSTDTQYF.

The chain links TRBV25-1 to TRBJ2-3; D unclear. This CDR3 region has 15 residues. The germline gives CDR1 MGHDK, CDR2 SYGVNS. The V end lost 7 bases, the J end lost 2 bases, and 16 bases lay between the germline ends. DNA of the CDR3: TGTGCCAGCACAGGACGGCTTGGCCCCACAGATACGCAGTATTTT. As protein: CASTGRLGPTDTQYF.

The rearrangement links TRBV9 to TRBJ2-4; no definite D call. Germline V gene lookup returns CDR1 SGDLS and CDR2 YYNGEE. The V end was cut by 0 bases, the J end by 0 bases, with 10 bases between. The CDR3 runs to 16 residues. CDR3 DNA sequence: TGTGCCAGCAGCGTAGGCCCCAAGTTAGCCAAAAACATTCAGTACTTC. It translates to CASSVGPKLAKNIQYF. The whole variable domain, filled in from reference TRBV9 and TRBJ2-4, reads DSGVTQTPKHLITATGQRVTLRCSPRSGDLSVYWYQQSLDQGLQFLIQYYNGEERAKGNILERFSAQQFPDLHSELNLSSLELGDSALYFCASSVGPKLAKNIQYFGAGTRLSVL.

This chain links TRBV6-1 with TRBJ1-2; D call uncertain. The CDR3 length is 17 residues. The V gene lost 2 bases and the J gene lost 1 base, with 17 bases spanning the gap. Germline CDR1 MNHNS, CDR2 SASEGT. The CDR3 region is CASSERAGNINNYGYTF. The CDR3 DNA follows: TGTGCCAGCAGTGAAAGGGCAGGAAATATAAATAACTATGGCTACACCTTC.

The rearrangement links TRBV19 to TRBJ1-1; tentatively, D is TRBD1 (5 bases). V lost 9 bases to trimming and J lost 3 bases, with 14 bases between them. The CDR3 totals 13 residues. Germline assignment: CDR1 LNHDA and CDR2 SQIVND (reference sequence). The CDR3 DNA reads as TGTGCCAGCCGGGGACGATCCGACACTGAAGCTTTCTTT. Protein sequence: CASRGRSDTEAFF.

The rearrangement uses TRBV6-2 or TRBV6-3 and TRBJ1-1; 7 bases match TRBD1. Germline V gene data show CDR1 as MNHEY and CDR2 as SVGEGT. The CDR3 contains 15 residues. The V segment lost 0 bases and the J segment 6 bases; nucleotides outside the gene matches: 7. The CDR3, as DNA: TGTGCCAGCAGTTACTCGGGACAGTACCGTTCTGAAGCTTTCTTT. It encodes CASSYSGQYRSEAFF.

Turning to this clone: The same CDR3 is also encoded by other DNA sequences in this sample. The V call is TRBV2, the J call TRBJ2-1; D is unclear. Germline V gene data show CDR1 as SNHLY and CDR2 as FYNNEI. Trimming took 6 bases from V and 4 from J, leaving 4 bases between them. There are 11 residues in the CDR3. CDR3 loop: CASSEYNEQFF. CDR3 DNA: TGTGCCAGCAGCGAGTACAATGAGCAGTTCTTC.

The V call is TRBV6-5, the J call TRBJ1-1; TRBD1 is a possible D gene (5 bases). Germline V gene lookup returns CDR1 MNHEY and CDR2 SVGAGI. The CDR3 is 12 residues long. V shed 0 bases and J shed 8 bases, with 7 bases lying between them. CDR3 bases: TGTGCCAGCAGTTACTCGGCAGGGGAAGCTTTCTTT. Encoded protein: CASSYSAGEAFF.

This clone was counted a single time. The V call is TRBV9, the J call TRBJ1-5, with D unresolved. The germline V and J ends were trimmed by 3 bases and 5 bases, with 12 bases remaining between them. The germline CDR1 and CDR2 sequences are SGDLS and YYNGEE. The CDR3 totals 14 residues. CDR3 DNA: TGTGCCAGCAGCGCAGGCAGAGTGCATCAGCCCCAGCATTTT. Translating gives CASSAGRVHQPQHF.

CDR3 DNA: TGTGCCAGCAGTTACAGGGCAGGGGGCTCTGGAAACACCATATATTTT. It is translated as CASSYRAGGSGNTIYF. The chain has TRBV6-5 and TRBJ1-3, with 7 bases lining up with TRBD1. Trimming removed 2 bases from V and 0 bases from J; junction bases left unmatched: 4. This CDR3 has 16 amino acids. Germline V gene sequence: CDR1 MNHEY, CDR2 SVGAGI.

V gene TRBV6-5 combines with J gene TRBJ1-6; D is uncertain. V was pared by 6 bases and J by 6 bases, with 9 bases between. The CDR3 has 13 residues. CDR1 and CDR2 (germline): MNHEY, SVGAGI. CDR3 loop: CASRTQLNSPLHF. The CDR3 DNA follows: TGTGCCAGCAGGACGCAGCTTAATTCACCCCTCCACTTT.

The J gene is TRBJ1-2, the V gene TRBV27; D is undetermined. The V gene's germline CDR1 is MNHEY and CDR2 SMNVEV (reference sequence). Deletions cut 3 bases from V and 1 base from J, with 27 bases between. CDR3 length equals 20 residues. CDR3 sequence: CASSFISGTGGFGYNYGYTF. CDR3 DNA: TGTGCCAGCAGTTTCATTTCGGGTACGGGTGGATTCGGTTATAACTATGGCTACACCTTC.

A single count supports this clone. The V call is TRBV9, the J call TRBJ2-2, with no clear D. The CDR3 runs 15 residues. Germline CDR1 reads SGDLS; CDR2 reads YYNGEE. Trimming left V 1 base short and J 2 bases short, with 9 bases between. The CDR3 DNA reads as TGTGCCAGCAGCGTATGGCAGACAAACACCGGGGAGCTGTTTTTT. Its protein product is CASSVWQTNTGELFF.

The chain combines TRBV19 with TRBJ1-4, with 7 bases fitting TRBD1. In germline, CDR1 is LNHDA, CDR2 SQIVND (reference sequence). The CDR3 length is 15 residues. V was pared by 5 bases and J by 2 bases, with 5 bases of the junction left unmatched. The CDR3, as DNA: TGTGCCAGTAGTCGCGGGACAGCCACTAATGAAAAACTGTTTTTT. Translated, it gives CASSRGTATNEKLFF. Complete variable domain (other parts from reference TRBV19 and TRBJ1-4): DGGITQSPKYLFRKEGQNVTLSCEQNLNHDAMYWYRQDPGQGLRLIYYSQIVNDFQKGDIAEGYSVSREKKESFPLTVTSAQKNPTAFYLCASSRGTATNEKLFFGSGTQLSVL.

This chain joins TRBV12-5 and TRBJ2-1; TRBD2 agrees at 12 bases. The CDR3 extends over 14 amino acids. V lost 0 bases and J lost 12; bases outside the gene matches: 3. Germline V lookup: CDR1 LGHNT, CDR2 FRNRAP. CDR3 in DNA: TGTGCTAGTGGTTTGGTACCTAGCGGGGGGGCGCAGTTCTTC. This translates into CASGLVPSGGAQFF.

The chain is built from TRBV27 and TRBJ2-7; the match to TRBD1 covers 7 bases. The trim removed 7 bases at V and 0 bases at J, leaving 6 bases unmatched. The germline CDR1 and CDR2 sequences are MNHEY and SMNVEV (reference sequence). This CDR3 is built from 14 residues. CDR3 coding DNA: TGTGCCAGCAAAGACAGGGTGAGCTCCTACGAGCAGTACTTC. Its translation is CASKDRVSSYEQYF.

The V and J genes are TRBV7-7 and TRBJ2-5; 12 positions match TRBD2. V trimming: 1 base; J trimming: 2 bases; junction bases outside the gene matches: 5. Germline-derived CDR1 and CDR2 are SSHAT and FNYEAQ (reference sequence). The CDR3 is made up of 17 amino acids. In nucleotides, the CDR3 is TGTGCCAGCAGCTTAGGACTAGCGGGGGCGAAACAAGAGACCCAGTACTTC. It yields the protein CASSLGLAGAKQETQYF. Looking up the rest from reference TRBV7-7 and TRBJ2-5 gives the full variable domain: GAGVSQSPRYKVTKRGQDVTLRCDPISSHATLYWYQQALGQGPEFLTYFNYEAQPDKSGLPSDRFSAERPEGSISTLTIQRTEQRDSAMYRCASSLGLAGAKQETQYFGPGTRLLVL.

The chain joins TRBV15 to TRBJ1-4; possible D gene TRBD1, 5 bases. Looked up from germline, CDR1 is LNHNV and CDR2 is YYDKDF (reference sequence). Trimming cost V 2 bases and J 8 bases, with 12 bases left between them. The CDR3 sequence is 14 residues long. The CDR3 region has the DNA TGTGCCACCAGCAGACAGGGAGATGGGGAAAAACTGTTTTTT. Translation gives CATSRQGDGEKLFF.